This TCR beta chain was recovered during a study of tissue T cells after allogeneic stem cell transplantation (dated by TCRdb to between 2021 and 2023). Background for the entire study: For tissues with multiple samples, a pathologist reviewed H&E sections and gave sequencing priority to samples with histologically apparent lymphocytes. Using research autopsies of patients with and without GVHD, plus mouse models of GVHD, the study profiled TCR beta repertoires across many tissues. On the human side, the study was prospective and observational, with no blinding or randomization.

The receptor library was made with the immunoSEQ multiplex PCR assay. TCRbeta CDR3 sequencing was performed at survey depth by Adaptive Biotechnologies, and CDR3 sequences, V/J genes, productive frequency and template counts were reported. TCR beta CDR3 regions were amplified from genomic DNA rather than RNA. The original pipeline was this. Pairwise repertoire overlap between tissues was quantified with Jensen-Shannon divergence, where 1 means complete divergence and 0 identical. Based on pairwise JSD values, tissues were grouped by single-linkage agglomerative hierarchical clustering, and the results were shown as dendrograms. GLIPH2 was run on all patient samples with simulation_depth 1000, kmer_min_depth 3 and cdr3_length_cutoff 8, and groups with more than two unique CDR3s were retained. A standardized tissue-overlap score was calculated by extrapolating Jaccard GLIPH-group overlap across patients to a standard repertoire size of 1000 clones. Linear mixed-effect models, with tissue included as a fixed effect and individual included as a random effect, were used to assess associations of diversity with clinical or experimental variables. The immuneACCESS repertoire file appears here via TCRdb, limited to in-frame rearrangements. These files lack a portion of the clones; in checked studies, under half of the deficit traces to unresolved V genes, and the cause of the others is not known. The V and J calls and clone size are taken from that table; D and trimming were inferred from the DNA. The sample profile shows 7,500 to 10,000 clones; approximately 57% of them were found once. Of the sample, over 7.5% is held by the ten largest clones.

The V end loses 0 bases and the J end loses 4 bases, and a stretch of 13 bases separates them. The cysteine opens and the phenylalanine closes a CDR3 of 15 amino acids. Solely the CDR3 DNA is kept, with 45 bases framed from the first base. The germline V gene gives CDR1 as KGHSH and CDR2 as LQKENI. On this clone: No antigen is known for it. Per-nucleotide qualities are absent, and no much larger clonotype sits a single base away. This specimen includes other DNA sequences encoding the same CDR3.

Reading the label with the study, this specimen's time point is: human tissue collected at research (rapid) autopsy. Three non-HCT comparator patients with other cancers, having at least five GI tract samples and no known GI disease at death, were selected retrospectively. After a median post-mortem interval of roughly 9.9 hours, the autopsy tissues collected included GI sites spanning esophagus to rectum, along with liver, skin and lymphoid organs including spleen. Autopsy specimens were bisected, with one portion flash-frozen in liquid nitrogen and the rest formalin-fixed; GI outer muscle layers were removed. To extract genomic DNA from frozen tissues, either the Mag-Bind Blood & Tissue DNA HDQ 96 Kit on a Chemagic 360 or the DNeasy Blood & Tissue Kit was used. Extracted DNA was further purified with the Genomic DNA Clean & Concentrator-25 kit because of concern about red blood cell contamination.

Here is what the overall study found, with its caveats: For the non-GVHD comparator patients, no blood samples were available. In both patients and mice, only a limited portion of the TCR repertoire detected in tissues was captured by blood and spleen T cells. Not many T cell clones showed up in more than one patient, yet clustering based on motifs uncovered repertoire signatures that were shared across patients in a tissue-specific way. The patient cohort was small and clinically heterogeneous, and sampling depth was acknowledged as a limitation. Within patients, how anatomically similar the tissues were was a key factor in shaping TCR repertoire composition, regardless of disease or transplant status. The study did not establish which tissue TCRs were alloreactive or antigen-specific, and some clones may have been host cells that persisted.

This clonotype was obtained from a woman aged 18-49 years with breast cancer. The chain couples TRBV18 to TRBJ2-7; matching of 7 bases hints at TRBD2 as the D gene. Specimen: tissue from the jejunum, collected at autopsy. CDR3 loop: CASSPPGRGRYEQYF. The nucleotide sequence reads as follows: TGTGCCAGCTCACCACCGGGGCGGGGGCGTTACGAGCAGTACTTC.